Listed here is a single T cell receptor beta chain. Losses at the gene ends were 7 bases for V and 1 base for J; bases not matched to a gene: 2. Germline V gene sequence: CDR1 KGHDR, CDR2 SFDVKD. The CDR3 has 16 amino acids. This table comes from immunoSEQ multiplex PCR, and its TCRdb copy is limited to in-frame clones, with some not included. The sample yields 200,000 or so clones, roughly 94% seen once. The data were taken from a study of control samples from healthy donors and cancer patients. The clonotype comes from a man aged 50-60 years in good health. The material sequenced was blood. This rearrangement joins TRBV24-1 to TRBJ2-2, with 13 nucleotides matching TRBD2. The CDR3, as DNA: TGTGCCACCAGAGGGACTAGCGGGGTGAACACCGGGGAGCTGTTTTTT. Encoded protein: CATRGTSGVNTGELFF.